These 29 T cell receptor beta chains share one sample of origin, sequenced in a study of cytomegalovirus exposure and HLA in healthy donors. It was with 60 Vbeta and 13 Jbeta primers that the PCR ran. Sequencing used immunoSEQ multiplex PCR; TCRdb keeps in-frame clones, though not all of them. The data hold 65,000 to 70,000 clones, with about 70% observed a single time. The sequenced material came from PBMCs. These receptor sequences come from a woman in her 30s in good health and CMV-seronegative.

The chain links TRBV6-5 to TRBJ1-2; TRBD1 matches at 7 bases. CDR3 length: 13 amino acids. Trimming at V came to 6 bases and at J to 4 bases, leaving 5 bases not matched to a gene. Germline V gene lookup returns CDR1 MNHEY and CDR2 SVGAGI. CDR3 DNA sequence: TGTGCCAGCAGAACAGGGGACTCCTATGGCTACACCTTC. Translated, it gives CASRTGDSYGYTF.

The chain couples TRBV30 to TRBJ1-1; D not resolved. This CDR3 comprises 12 residues. Looked up from germline, CDR1 is GTSNPN and CDR2 is SVGIG (reference sequence). Trimming stripped 1 base from V and 1 base from J, with 4 bases between. CDR3 protein: CAWSGQNTEAFF. CDR3 nucleotides: TGTGCCTGGAGTGGTCAGAACACTGAAGCTTTCTTT.

Only a few counts were recorded for this clone. The V gene is TRBV19, the J gene TRBJ1-2, with D possibly being TRBD1 (5 bases). CDR1 and CDR2 from the germline V gene are LNHDA and SQIVND (reference sequence). V shed 6 bases and J shed 3 bases, with 8 bases lying between them. The CDR3 has 12 amino acids. The CDR3 nucleotides read TGTGCCAGTAGAGACAGCGACTATGGCTACACCTTC. Translated, it gives CASRDSDYGYTF. The entire variable domain, with the rest obtained from reference TRBV19 and TRBJ1-2, is as follows: DGGITQSPKYLFRKEGQNVTLSCEQNLNHDAMYWYRQDPGQGLRLIYYSQIVNDFQKGDIAEGYSVSREKKESFPLTVTSAQKNPTAFYLCASRDSDYGYTFGSGTRLTVV.

This rearrangement joins TRBV7-8 to TRBJ2-7, with TRBD1 matching over 9 bases. The junction had 6 bases not matched to a gene; V was cut back by 1 base and J by 5 bases. Germline assignment: CDR1 SGHVS and CDR2 FQNEAQ. CDR3 length equals 15 residues. CDR3 region: CASSLGGQGSHEQYF. The DNA for the CDR3 is TGTGCCAGCAGCTTAGGGGGACAGGGTAGCCACGAGCAGTACTTC.

This chain joins TRBV19 and TRBJ1-1; possible D gene TRBD1, 6 bases. V lost 7 bases to trimming and J lost 1 base, with 16 bases between them. Germline V CDR1 and CDR2: LNHDA, SQIVND (reference sequence). The CDR3 spans 15 residues. The CDR3 sequence is CASTTTGQSNTEAFF. DNA for the CDR3: TGTGCCAGTACTACAACCGGACAGTCGAACACTGAAGCTTTCTTT.

This chain joins TRBV2 and TRBJ2-3; 10 bases match TRBD2. Losses at the gene ends were 7 bases for V and 6 bases for J; bases not matched to a gene: 7. This CDR3 spans 14 amino acids. CDR1 and CDR2 from the germline V gene are SNHLY and FYNNEI. The CDR3 sequence is CASTGLAELDTQYF. As DNA, the CDR3 is TGTGCCAGCACCGGACTAGCGGAACTGGATACGCAGTATTTT.

V usage is TRBV29-1 and J usage is TRBJ1-1; 7 nucleotides match TRBD1. The CDR3 is 15 residues long. J lost 0 bases, V lost 1 base, and 5 bases had no gene match. Germline V gene sequence: CDR1 SQVTM, CDR2 ANQGSEA. CDR3 DNA: TGCAGCGTTGAAGGCCGGACAGGCCTGAACACTGAAGCTTTCTTT. This gives the protein CSVEGRTGLNTEAFF.

A few counts support this clone. This chain uses TRBV27 with TRBJ1-2, with D possibly being TRBD1 (6 bases). The CDR3 runs to 13 residues. Germline V gene data show CDR1 as MNHEY and CDR2 as SMNVEV (reference sequence). Between the trimmed V and J ends, which lost 9 bases and 0 bases, there was a span of 11 bases. The CDR3 sequence is CASSGTTNYGYTF. CDR3 nucleotide sequence: TGTGCCAGTTCCGGGACAACTAACTATGGCTACACCTTC.

The chain links TRBV2 to TRBJ1-1; TRBD1 aligns across 7 bases. CDR3 length: 17 amino acids. The V gene end was trimmed by 5 bases and the J gene end by 5 bases; junction bases not matched to a gene: 17. Per the germline V gene, CDR1 is SNHLY and CDR2 is FYNNEI. The CDR3 DNA follows: TGTGCCAGCAGTCTAAACTGGGTGGACAGGAGGAGGACTGAAGCTTTCTTT. It translates to CASSLNWVDRRRTEAFF.

The chain links TRBV7-9 to TRBJ1-2; TRBD1 might be the D (6 bases). The CDR3 has 16 residues. In germline, CDR1 is SEHNR, CDR2 FQNEAQ (reference sequence). V gave up 5 bases and J gave up 0 bases, with 16 bases separating them. The CDR3, as DNA: TGTGCCAGCAGCCCAGGGGCAGGGGATGCTAACTATGGCTACACCTTC. Its translation is CASSPGAGDANYGYTF.

This clone has a handful of counts. The CDR3 coding sequence is TGTGCCAGCAGCAGCGGACAGGGCAAAGGTCAGCCCCAGCATTTT. Residues: CASSSGQGKGQPQHF. The chain links TRBV27 to TRBJ1-5, with 8 positions matching TRBD1. V shed 6 bases and J 6 bases; nucleotides not matched to a gene: 10. The CDR3 extends over 15 amino acids. Germline V gene sequence: CDR1 MNHEY, CDR2 SMNVEV (reference sequence).

This sequence joins TRBV5-4 and TRBJ1-5, with TRBD1 matching over 7 bases. The CDR3 runs 15 residues. CDR1 and CDR2 (germline): SGHNT, YYREEE (reference sequence). V shed 3 bases, J shed 4 bases, and the junction held 7 bases outside the gene matches. CDR3 residues: CASSSFLDRNQPQHF. The CDR3 coding sequence is TGTGCCAGCAGCTCCTTCTTGGACAGGAATCAGCCCCAGCATTTT.

This sequence joins TRBV30 and TRBJ1-2, with D maybe TRBD1 (5 bases). The V gene lost 8 bases and the J gene lost 2 bases, with 9 bases spanning the gap. CDR3 length: 11 amino acids. Germline V lookup: CDR1 GTSNPN, CDR2 SVGIG (reference sequence). In nucleotides, the CDR3 is TGTGCCCGTCAGGGAAACTATGGCTACACCTTC. This codes for CARQGNYGYTF.

The chain couples TRBV19 to TRBJ1-1; D call uncertain. CDR1 and CDR2 from the germline V gene are LNHDA and SQIVND (reference sequence). V was cut by 6 bases and J by 4 bases, with 18 bases left in between. CDR3 length: 15 residues. For the CDR3, the DNA is TGTGCCAGTAGCCGCACTAACCGCCAGACCACTGAAGCTTTCTTT. It translates to CASSRTNRQTTEAFF.

V and J are TRBV6-5 and TRBJ1-2; 10 bases map to TRBD1. The CDR3 length is 15 residues. V trimming: 6 bases; J trimming: 0 bases; junction bases outside the gene matches: 4. Germline values: CDR1 MNHEY, CDR2 SVGAGI. CDR3 sequence: CASRTGGPTNYGYTF. The CDR3 nucleotides read TGTGCCAGCAGGACAGGGGGCCCGACTAACTATGGCTACACCTTC.

V and J are TRBV6-4 and TRBJ2-3; a possible D gene is TRBD1 (6 bases). Germline loops: CDR1 MRHNA, CDR2 SNTAGT. V shed 0 bases and J shed 6 bases, with 13 bases lying between them. The CDR3 is 15 amino acids. The chain's CDR3 is CASSDSGGFYDTQYF. CDR3 coding DNA: TGTGCCAGCAGTGACTCAGGGGGTTTTTATGATACGCAGTATTTT.

The chain couples TRBV28 to TRBJ1-5, with 9 bases aligning to TRBD1. This CDR3 is 15 amino acids long. The trim removed 8 bases at V and 1 base at J, leaving 6 bases unmatched. Germline V CDR1 and CDR2: MDHEN, SYDVKM. This CDR3 reads CASDTGGASNQPQHF. Written as DNA, the CDR3 is TGTGCCAGCGACACAGGGGGCGCGAGCAATCAGCCCCAGCATTTT.

This clone was seen only a few times. This rearrangement joins TRBV30 to TRBJ2-5; TRBD1 matches 9 bases. Germline V lookup: CDR1 GTSNPN, CDR2 SVGIG (reference sequence). The CDR3 sequence is 13 residues long. Germline trimming cut 8 bases from V and 6 bases from J; bases unmatched to any gene: 10. The CDR3 nucleotides are TGTGCCCAGAGAACAGGGGGCGCGAAGACCCAGTACTTC. Translating it yields CAQRTGGAKTQYF. Using reference TRBV30 and TRBJ2-5 for the parts outside the CDR3, the full variable domain is SQTIHQWPATLVQPVGSPLSLECTVEGTSNPNLYWYRQAAGRGLQLLFYSVGIGQISSEVPQNLSASRPQDRQFILSSKKLLLSDSGFYLCAQRTGGAKTQYFGPGTRLLVL.

V gene TRBV7-2 combines with J gene TRBJ2-3; TRBD2 might be the D (7 bases). Trimming stripped 5 bases from V and 4 bases from J, with 28 bases between. The CDR3 runs 19 residues. From germline, CDR1 is SGHTA and CDR2 FQGNSA. The CDR3 region is CASSRNPGGGGGNADTQYF. CDR3 DNA sequence: TGTGCCAGCAGCCGGAACCCGGGAGGTGGGGGGGGCAACGCAGATACGCAGTATTTT.

The chain uses TRBV6-1 and TRBJ2-7; 9 bases match TRBD2. V gave up 4 bases and J gave up 4 bases; unmatched junction bases: 11. Germline CDR1 reads MNHNS; CDR2 reads SASEGT. The CDR3 runs 16 residues. The chain's CDR3 is CASSALRGGAKYEQYF. The CDR3 DNA follows: TGTGCCAGCAGTGCGCTGCGGGGGGGGGCAAAGTACGAGCAGTACTTC.

The chain employs TRBV6-5 and TRBJ2-1; possibly TRBD1 for D (6 bases). Germline V gene lookup returns CDR1 MNHEY and CDR2 SVGAGI. The CDR3 spans 15 residues. V gave up 2 bases and J gave up 2 bases, with 10 bases separating them. CDR3 sequence reads: CASSYRDIAYNEQFF. The CDR3 DNA is TGTGCCAGCAGTTACCGGGACATAGCCTACAATGAGCAGTTCTTC.

Written as DNA, the CDR3 is TGTGCCAGCAGCTTTCGTCCCGGGGAGACCCAGTACTTC. Its translation is CASSFRPGETQYF. This chain uses TRBV7-2 with TRBJ2-5; D is ambiguous. The V gene's germline CDR1 is SGHTA and CDR2 FQGNSA. CDR3 length: 13 residues. V was cut by 3 bases and J by 5 bases, with 10 bases left in between.

The rearrangement links TRBV5-6 to TRBJ2-3, with TRBD2 matching 12 bases. V shed 4 bases and J 6 bases; nucleotides not matched to a gene: 15. Germline lookup yields CDR1 SGHDT and CDR2 YYEEEE. This CDR3 region has 18 residues. In DNA form, the CDR3 reads TGTGCCAGCAGCCCCGGACTAGCGGGGTGGGTAAATAGGGATACGCAGTATTTT. Translated, it gives CASSPGLAGWVNRDTQYF. The variable domain in full, completed from reference TRBV5-6 and TRBJ2-3, reads DAGVTQSPTHLIKTRGQQVTLRCSPKSGHDTVSWYQQALGQGPQFIFQYYEEEERQRGNFPDRFSGHQFPNYSSELNVNALLLGDSALYLCASSPGLAGWVNRDTQYFGPGTRLTVL.

The CDR3 loop is CASSTGQPRGYTF. The CDR3 region has the DNA TGTGCCAGTAGTACAGGACAGCCTCGGGGCTACACCTTC. This chain uses TRBV19 with TRBJ1-2; perhaps TRBD1 as D (6 bases). The CDR3 covers 13 residues. Germline V gives CDR1 LNHDA, CDR2 SQIVND (reference sequence). V was pared by 4 bases and J by 8 bases, with 14 bases between.

This chain links TRBV9 with TRBJ1-2, with D possibly TRBD1 on 6 matching bases. V dropped 3 bases and J dropped 6 bases, with 18 bases sitting between them. The CDR3 is 15 residues long. CDR1 SGDLS and CDR2 YYNGEE come from the germline V gene. The CDR3 here is CASSAQPRGGNGYTF. The CDR3 DNA reads TGTGCCAGCAGCGCACAACCGAGGGGGGGGAATGGCTACACCTTC.

This clone was seen a few times. CDR3 residues: CASSPTRRGQPQHF. For the CDR3, the DNA is TGTGCCAGCAGTCCTACCAGGCGGGGTCAGCCCCAGCATTTT. The V call is TRBV6-5, the J call TRBJ1-5; unclear D gene. The CDR3 runs to 14 residues. Germline loops: CDR1 MNHEY, CDR2 SVGAGI. Trimming stripped 5 bases from V and 6 bases from J, with 14 bases between.

The chain employs TRBV6-1 and TRBJ2-5; 7 bases fit TRBD2. Looked up from germline, CDR1 is MNHNS and CDR2 is SASEGT. J gave up 1 base and V 6 bases, and 5 bases lay outside the gene matches. The CDR3 contains 14 residues. The CDR3 loop reads CASSGLVIQETQYF. The DNA of the CDR3 is TGTGCCAGCAGCGGACTAGTTATCCAAGAGACCCAGTACTTC.

V is TRBV7-3 and J is TRBJ2-3; D is undetermined. Trimming took 2 bases from V and 0 from J, leaving 6 bases between them. CDR3 length: 14 amino acids. Germline V gene lookup returns CDR1 SGHTA and CDR2 FQGTGA. CDR3 protein: CASSLDWSTDTQYF. The CDR3 DNA reads as TGTGCCAGCAGCTTAGACTGGAGCACAGATACGCAGTATTTT.

The chain links TRBV6-1 to TRBJ1-1; D is unresolved. V lost 7 bases and J lost 9, with 21 bases in between. The CDR3 is 14 residues long. Germline CDR1 reads MNHNS; CDR2 reads SASEGT. CDR3 region: CASTLGSRSLKAFF. CDR3 sequence (DNA): TGTGCCAGCACCCTAGGAAGCCGAAGCTTGAAAGCTTTCTTT.